These 20 T cell receptor beta chains came from one sample sequenced in a study of CD8 T cells in Susac syndrome. After extraction with the RNeasy kit, 0.5 to 1 ug of the RNA was reverse transcribed using random hexamers. MiXCR, run by TCRdb on the immunoSEQ multiplex PCR reads, gives a single entry per CDR3 protein. This sample yields around 150,000 distinct CDR3 sequences, of which around 95% are seen a single time; around 0.11% belongs to the top ten. The sample taken for sequencing was CD4+ T cells from PBMCs. The receptors originated from a human donor with multiple sclerosis.

The chain has TRBV12-1 and TRBJ1-4; TRBD1 was called by the table and not checked on the DNA. TRBV12-1 is a known pseudogene. This CDR3 is built from 15 residues. The CDR3 coding sequence is TGTGCCAGCAGCAGGAAGGGGACAGGGTGGGAAAAACTGTTTTTT. Translated: CASSRKGTGWEKLFF.

The chain carries TRBV29-1 and TRBJ1-4; TRBD1 matches 7 bases. Germline assignment: CDR1 SQVTM and CDR2 ANQGSEA. The V and J ends lost 5 bases and 4 bases, in that order; junction bases with no gene match: 10. This CDR3 is built from 15 residues. DNA of the CDR3: TGCAGCGTTCGGATGTTACAGGGGAATAATGAAAAACTGTTTTTT. Protein sequence: CSVRMLQGNNEKLFF.

The rearrangement uses TRBV5-1 and TRBJ2-5; D is unclear. The CDR3 length is 17 residues. CDR1 and CDR2 from the germline V gene are SGHRS and YFSETQ. Trimming pared 3 bases from V and 5 bases from J, leaving 23 bases between. The CDR3 is CASSSTKLGFPPETQYF. In DNA, the CDR3 is TGCGCCAGCAGCTCCACAAAACTGGGGTTTCCCCCGGAGACCCAGTACTTC. The full variable domain, completed using reference TRBV5-1 and TRBJ2-5, is KAGVTQTPRYLIKTRGQQVTLSCSPISGHRSVSWYQQTPGQGLQFLFEYFSETQRNKGNFPGRFSGRQFSNSRSEMNVSTLELGDSALYLCASSSTKLGFPPETQYFGPGTRLLVL.

This clonotype was seen once. The chain has TRBV27 and TRBJ1-5; weak D call: TRBD1 (5 bases). Deletions cut 6 bases from V and 7 bases from J, with 16 bases between. Germline V gene lookup returns CDR1 MNHEY and CDR2 SMNVEV (reference sequence). The CDR3 is 14 residues long. The CDR3 loop reads CASRGVTRGQPQHF. The CDR3 DNA is TGTGCCAGCAGGGGCGTTACTCGGGGGCAGCCCCAGCATTTT.

The chain links TRBV20-1 to TRBJ1-2; TRBD1 might be the D (5 bases). V was clipped by 2 bases and J by 0 bases, with 7 bases between them. CDR1 is DFQATT, CDR2 SNEGSKA, per germline (reference sequence). The CDR3 runs 13 residues. CDR3 bases: TGCAGTGCTAGACAGGGAGCTAACTATGGCTACACCTTC. It translates to CSARQGANYGYTF.

V usage is TRBV4-3 and J usage is TRBJ1-4, with TRBD1 matching over 10 bases. The V segment lost 0 bases and the J segment 7 bases; nucleotides outside the gene matches: 2. Germline V gene data show CDR1 as LGHNA and CDR2 as YSLEER. The CDR3 covers 15 residues. The CDR3 loop reads CASSQDDRGREKLFF. CDR3 sequence (DNA): TGCGCCAGCAGCCAAGATGACAGGGGGCGTGAAAAACTGTTTTTT.

The J gene is TRBJ1-1, the V gene TRBV27; 8 bases are shared with TRBD1. This CDR3 comprises 15 residues. The J segment lost 1 base and the V segment lost 5 bases, leaving 6 bases of the junction unmatched. Germline CDR1 is MNHEY and CDR2 is SMNVEV (reference sequence). CDR3 in amino acids: CASSDRGTSNTEAFF. The CDR3 DNA is TGTGCCAGCAGTGACAGGGGAACCTCGAACACTGAAGCTTTCTTT.

Only one count was recorded for this clonotype. The rearrangement uses TRBV12-3 or TRBV12-4 and TRBJ1-2; TRBD1 aligns across 7 bases. J gave up 2 bases and V 7 bases, and 7 bases lay outside the gene matches. This CDR3 comprises 14 residues. CDR3: CASIGTGQNYGYTF. The CDR3 DNA reads as TGTGCCAGCATCGGTACGGGACAGAACTATGGCTACACCTTC.

V and J are TRBV20-1 and TRBJ2-7; 7 positions agree with TRBD2. This CDR3 is 13 amino acids long. Germline lookup yields CDR1 DFQATT and CDR2 SNEGSKA (reference sequence). Trimming removed 4 bases from V and 3 bases from J; junction bases left unmatched: 6. This CDR3 reads CSAISSGIYEQYF. CDR3 nucleotide sequence: TGCAGTGCTATCTCTAGCGGTATCTACGAGCAGTACTTC.

J is TRBJ2-7 and V is TRBV5-6; TRBD1 might be the D (5 bases). Per germline, CDR1 SGHDT and CDR2 YYEEEE. The V end was cut by 0 bases, the J end by 5 bases, with 12 bases between. The CDR3 has 14 residues. The CDR3 protein is CASSLDRSSDEQYF. The CDR3 bases are TGTGCCAGCAGCTTGGACAGGTCTTCAGACGAGCAGTACTTC.

This sequence joins TRBV20-1 and TRBJ1-5; D remains unclear. CDR3 length equals 13 residues. Trimming shortened V by 1 base and J by 3 bases, and 7 bases separated the two germline ends. From germline, CDR1 is DFQATT and CDR2 SNEGSKA (reference sequence). The CDR3 nucleotides read TGCAGTGCTAGAGTGCCACCCAATCAGCCCCAGCATTTT. Translating it yields CSARVPPNQPQHF.

This chain links TRBV7-2 with TRBJ2-6, with D unclear. CDR3 length: 15 amino acids. Germline CDR1 and CDR2: SGHTA and FQGNSA. Deletions cut 1 base from V and 0 bases from J, with 4 bases between. The CDR3 sequence: CASSLDSSGANVLTF. The CDR3 coding sequence is TGTGCCAGCAGCTTAGACAGCTCTGGGGCCAACGTCCTGACTTTC.

In its sample, this clonotype was seen once. This chain links TRBV20-1 with TRBJ1-5, with D unclear. The CDR3 extends over 13 amino acids. CDR1 is DFQATT, CDR2 SNEGSKA, per germline (reference sequence). V dropped 3 bases and J dropped 0 bases, with 6 bases sitting between them. This CDR3 is CSARKFSNQPQHF. The DNA of the CDR3 is TGCAGTGCTAGGAAGTTTAGCAATCAGCCCCAGCATTTT.

This sequence joins TRBV12-3 or TRBV12-4 and TRBJ1-1; D gene ambiguous. CDR3 length equals 13 residues. The germline V and J ends were trimmed by 3 bases and 0 bases, with 5 bases remaining between them. CDR3: CASSFDLNTEAFF. As DNA, the CDR3 is TGTGCCAGCAGTTTCGATCTGAACACTGAAGCTTTCTTT.

CDR3 DNA: TGCAGTGCTAGGCCTAGCAATGAGCAGTTCTTC. It yields the protein CSARPSNEQFF. The chain combines TRBV20-1 with TRBJ2-1; no clear D. The CDR3 runs 11 residues. V was trimmed by 3 bases and J by 6 bases, leaving 6 bases between them. Germline assignment: CDR1 DFQATT and CDR2 SNEGSKA (reference sequence).

The chain couples TRBV20-1 to TRBJ2-3, with D possibly being TRBD1 (5 bases). V was cut by 5 bases and J by 4 bases, with 13 bases left in between. Germline values: CDR1 DFQATT, CDR2 SNEGSKA (reference sequence). The CDR3 has 13 amino acids. CDR3 nucleotides: TGCAGTGCTTTCAGGGCGATGGCAGATACGCAGTATTTT. This translates into CSAFRAMADTQYF.

The V gene is TRBV19, the J gene TRBJ2-2; a possible D gene is TRBD1 (6 bases). Germline assignment: CDR1 LNHDA and CDR2 SQIVND (reference sequence). V lost 7 bases and J lost 2, with 11 bases in between. CDR3 size: 14 residues. The CDR3 protein is CASNRALNTGELFF. The CDR3, as DNA: TGTGCCAGTAACAGGGCACTCAACACCGGGGAGCTGTTTTTT. Combining the CDR3 with reference TRBV19 and TRBJ2-2 gives the whole variable domain DGGITQSPKYLFRKEGQNVTLSCEQNLNHDAMYWYRQDPGQGLRLIYYSQIVNDFQKGDIAEGYSVSREKKESFPLTVTSAQKNPTAFYLCASNRALNTGELFFGEGSRLTVL.

J is TRBJ2-7 and V is TRBV18; D uncertain. This CDR3 contains 13 residues. Germline CDR1 and CDR2: KGHSH and LQKENI. V lost 4 bases, J lost 6 bases, and 13 bases lay in between. This CDR3 reads CASSLSHSSEQYF. DNA for the CDR3: TGTGCCAGCTCACTATCGCACTCGAGCGAGCAGTACTTC.

This chain links TRBV7-9 with TRBJ2-1; 12 positions match TRBD2. V shed 6 bases, J shed 4 bases, and the junction held 4 bases outside the gene matches. Germline V gene sequence: CDR1 SEHNR, CDR2 FQNEAQ (reference sequence). The CDR3 consists of 15 residues. CDR3 loop: CASRPTSGGYNEQFF. The DNA for the CDR3 is TGTGCCAGCAGGCCGACTAGCGGGGGATACAATGAGCAGTTCTTC.

The chain has TRBV5-1 and TRBJ1-2; D call uncertain. The CDR3 runs to 15 residues. Germline V gene lookup returns CDR1 SGHRS and CDR2 YFSETQ. V dropped 0 bases and J dropped 4 bases, with 13 bases sitting between them. The CDR3 bases are TGCGCCAGCAGCTTGGGCCCAGGCCGTTTCTATGGCTACACCTTC. This translates into CASSLGPGRFYGYTF.